These 13 T cell receptor beta chains originate from one sample sequenced in a study of T cells in pancreatic ductal adenocarcinoma. Some clones are missing from TCRdb's copy, which holds only in-frame ones; the method was immunoSEQ multiplex PCR. The sample gives roughly 100,000 clones, about 95% of which show up once; roughly 3% is in the top ten. Selected pancreatic ductal adenocarcinoma patients had undergone surgery without neoadjuvant therapy. Sequenced material: PBMCs. The origin of the receptors is a human donor with pancreatic ductal adenocarcinoma.

The chain recombines TRBV18 with TRBJ2-7, with 9 nucleotides matching TRBD2. The CDR3 contains 15 residues. V gave up 5 bases and J gave up 0 bases; unmatched junction bases: 5. Germline CDR1 and CDR2: KGHSH and LQKENI. The CDR3 reads CASSDLAGYSYEQYF. The CDR3 DNA reads as TGTGCCAGCTCAGACCTAGCGGGATACTCCTACGAGCAGTACTTC.

The V and J genes are TRBV10-3 and TRBJ1-5; 9 nucleotides align to TRBD1. From germline, CDR1 is ENHRY and CDR2 SYGVKD. The CDR3 spans 15 residues. Trimming cost V 4 bases and J 4 bases; bases outside gene matches: 5. CDR3: CAISGATGGNQPQHF. The CDR3 DNA is TGTGCCATCAGTGGAGCGACAGGGGGAAATCAGCCCCAGCATTTT.

The J gene is TRBJ2-1, the V gene TRBV10-3, with TRBD2 matching 10 bases. The germline gives CDR1 ENHRY, CDR2 SYGVKD. The J segment lost 5 bases and the V segment lost 8 bases, leaving 3 bases of the junction unmatched. This CDR3 comprises 13 residues. Here the CDR3 DNA reads TGTGCCATCTCCCTAGCGGGAGACAATGAGCAGTTCTTC. As protein: CAISLAGDNEQFF.

This chain links TRBV19 with TRBJ1-1, with TRBD1 identical over 7 bases. V shed 4 bases, J shed 10 bases, and the junction held 9 bases outside the gene matches. The CDR3 contains 13 residues. The germline V gene encodes CDR1 LNHDA and CDR2 SQIVND (reference sequence). CDR3 nucleotides: TGTGCCAGTAGTACTGATACAGGGGCTCGAGCTTTCTTT. Its translation is CASSTDTGARAFF. Looking up the rest from reference TRBV19 and TRBJ1-1 gives the full variable domain: DGGITQSPKYLFRKEGQNVTLSCEQNLNHDAMYWYRQDPGQGLRLIYYSQIVNDFQKGDIAEGYSVSREKKESFPLTVTSAQKNPTAFYLCASSTDTGARAFFGQGTRLTVV.

This clone was recorded only once. The chain couples TRBV4-2 to TRBJ2-1; D may be TRBD1 (6 bases). The CDR3 has 11 residues. Between the trimmed V and J ends, which lost 5 bases and 12 bases, there was a span of 11 bases. Germline CDR1 reads LGHNA; CDR2 reads YNFKEQ. The CDR3 coding sequence is TGTGCCAGCAGCAAACAACAGGGGCAGTTCTTC. Protein: CASSKQQGQFF.

The chain combines TRBV2 with TRBJ1-3, with D possibly being TRBD1 (5 bases). CDR1 SNHLY and CDR2 FYNNEI come from the germline V gene. This CDR3 has 16 amino acids. V dropped 7 bases and J dropped 0 bases, with 16 bases sitting between them. The CDR3 nucleotides are TGTGCCAGCACTTTAGACAGATACTCCTCTGGAAACACCATATATTTT. Protein product: CASTLDRYSSGNTIYF.

V gene TRBV9 combines with J gene TRBJ1-2, with D possibly matching TRBD1 (5 bases). In germline, CDR1 is SGDLS, CDR2 YYNGEE. The CDR3 has 14 amino acids. Trimming cost V 4 bases and J 2 bases, with 12 bases left between them. For the CDR3, the DNA is TGTGCCAGCAGCCACAAGACAGAAAACTATGGCTACACCTTC. This gives the protein CASSHKTENYGYTF.

This chain joins TRBV30 and TRBJ2-7, with 8 bases that match TRBD2. CDR3 length: 11 amino acids. Germline V CDR1 and CDR2: GTSNPN, SVGIG (reference sequence). The ends lost 6 bases at V and 6 bases at J; junction bases unmatched: 4. The CDR3 here is CACGRVLEQYF. CDR3 sequence (DNA): TGTGCCTGCGGGAGGGTTCTCGAGCAGTACTTC.

The chain combines TRBV7-2 with TRBJ2-3; 15 bases agree with TRBD2. The CDR3 covers 16 residues. Germline values: CDR1 SGHTA, CDR2 FQGNSA. Trimming removed 5 bases from V and 7 bases from J; junction bases left unmatched: 7. The CDR3 loop reads CASSRRTSGRVNTQYF. DNA of the CDR3: TGTGCCAGCAGCCGTAGGACTAGCGGGAGGGTAAATACGCAGTATTTT.

Only a few counts were recorded for this clone. This rearrangement joins TRBV29-1 to TRBJ2-7, with D perhaps TRBD2 (6 bases). The CDR3 spans 14 residues. The germline gives CDR1 SQVTM, CDR2 ANQGSEA. Trimming took off 4 bases at V and 6 bases at J, with 19 bases between the two ends. The CDR3 reads CSVVVGRKDGEQYF. The CDR3 DNA sequence: TGCAGCGTTGTGGTCGGGAGAAAGGATGGCGAGCAGTACTTC.

This clone was seen a few times. The gene calls are TRBV27 and TRBJ2-7; 9 positions agree with TRBD1. The germline V gene encodes CDR1 MNHEY and CDR2 SMNVEV (reference sequence). Trimming took 3 bases from V and 7 from J; bases not matched to a gene: 7. The CDR3 runs 14 residues. CDR3 in amino acids: CASSFGTGTGEQYF. CDR3 sequence (DNA): TGTGCCAGCAGTTTTGGGACAGGGACGGGGGAGCAGTACTTC.

This clone occurred once. The J gene is TRBJ2-7, the V gene TRBV18, with D perhaps TRBD2 (5 bases). Trimming took 6 bases from V and 6 from J, leaving 12 bases between them. CDR1 is KGHSH and CDR2 is LQKENI in the germline V gene. The CDR3 runs to 12 residues. The CDR3 is CASSGLEGEQYF. CDR3 nucleotide sequence: TGTGCCAGCTCGGGTCTAGAGGGCGAGCAGTACTTC. The variable domain in full, with the rest retrieved from reference TRBV18 and TRBJ2-7, is NAGVMQNPRHLVRRRGQEARLRCSPMKGHSHVYWYRQLPEEGLKFMVYLQKENIIDESGMPKERFSAEFPKEGPSILRIQQVVRGDSAAYFCASSGLEGEQYFGPGTRLTVT.

The chain has TRBV7-9 and TRBJ2-7; no reliable D call. Germline V gene data show CDR1 as SEHNR and CDR2 as FQNEAQ (reference sequence). CDR3 size: 14 residues. V was trimmed by 5 bases and J by 1 base, leaving 12 bases between them. CDR3 sequence (DNA): TGTGCCAGCAGCCAAACAATAAGTTCCTACGAGCAGTACTTC. Its translation is CASSQTISSYEQYF.